These T cell receptor beta chains were read from a single sample in a study of T-cell reconstitution after alpha-beta-depleted transplantation in children. TCRdb redid the calling of the PCR reads with MiXCR, one entry per CDR3 protein. The sample records 700,000 to 950,000 distinct CDR3 sequences, roughly 15% being singletons. The sample was PBMCs, mostly from graft donor cells, taken 360 days after TCRalphabeta/CD19-depleted stem cell transplant. The receptors shown here come from a male patient under 18 who had a stem cell transplant for acute lymphoblastic leukemia, so the T cells may come from the graft donor. CDR3s include the opening cysteine and the closing phenylalanine or tryptophan. Fields, in order: V gene, J gene, CDR3 protein.

TRBV12-3/TRBV12-4,TRBJ1-5,CASSSGWANQPQHF
TRBV7-2,TRBJ2-3,CASSLFSGSKDTQYF
TRBV5-1,TRBJ2-3,CASSLAGGPGEPDTQYF
TRBV29-1,TRBJ1-4,CSVSFRATNEKLFF
TRBV5-6,TRBJ2-1,CASSLGINEQFF
TRBV7-2,TRBJ2-1,CASSLGSLGSPNEQFF
TRBV5-1,TRBJ2-1,CASRLAIDEQFF
TRBV5-1,TRBJ2-3,CASRLRSRPDTQYF
TRBV20-1,TRBJ2-7,CSARGVEAYEQYF
TRBV7-9,TRBJ2-1,CASSLWTSGAYNEQFF
TRBV11-1,TRBJ2-7,CASSPGTGVFQDDYEQYF
TRBV3-1,TRBJ2-7,CASSQTDKEQYF
TRBV29-1,.,CSVEVGQGPDYEQFF
TRBV28,TRBJ2-2,CASSYAGTWTGELFF
TRBV5-1,TRBJ1-2,CASRPRVPYGYTF
TRBV7-3,TRBJ2-2,CASADGSNTGELFF
TRBV2,TRBJ2-5,CASRDGHQETQYF
TRBV4-1,TRBJ1-4,CASSQTGSTNEKLFF
TRBV7-2,TRBJ2-3,CASSLGRFSRITDTQYF
TRBV10-3,TRBJ1-2,CAISAVVGTGPGPTF
TRBV6-5,TRBJ2-7,CASSYGAGASGSNEQYF
TRBV20-1,TRBJ2-5,CSARDWGHETQYF
TRBV5-4,TRBJ2-5,CASSFMMEQETQYF
TRBV12-3/TRBV12-4,TRBJ2-7,CASSFPPKPYEQYF
TRBV7-6,TRBJ2-7,CASSLGPGPYYEQYF
TRBV5-1,TRBJ2-7,CASSRLAELTYEQYF
TRBV29-1,TRBJ2-5,CSPHRDFQETQYF
TRBV4-1,TRBJ1-1,CASSQDVGEETEAFF
TRBV2,TRBJ2-7,CASIGTSGRRDEQYF
TRBV27,TRBJ2-1,CASTSDAGYNEQFF
TRBV2,TRBJ2-3,CASSELGLASDTQYF
TRBV4-1,TRBJ2-1,CASSQSRDRGNEQFF
TRBV27,TRBJ1-5,CASSPTRQGRAQHF
TRBV4-1,TRBJ1-2,CASSQDGPYYGYTF
TRBV29-1,TRBJ2-7,CSVKGGPTYEQYF
TRBV9,TRBJ2-5,CASSAETRRETQYF
TRBV20-1,TRBJ2-5,CSATTGTSGSIGPQETQYF
TRBV5-1,TRBJ2-3,CASSRTSDLLGTQYF
TRBV20-1,TRBJ1-1,CSAPWGTEAFF
TRBV18,TRBJ1-5,CASSPTDGQPQQF
TRBV7-9,TRBJ2-5,CASSLGVAGQETQYF
TRBV7-9,TRBJ2-1,CASSLRLAVDNEQFF
TRBV11-2,TRBJ1-5,CASSLGAGGWSNQPQHF
TRBV12-3/TRBV12-4,TRBJ1-5,CASSPSSGFGPQHF
TRBV6-5,TRBJ1-6,CASSYSSNSPLHF
TRBV11-2,TRBJ2-7,CASSLVTGTSGGYF
TRBV9,TRBJ2-3,CASTLSGMRQYF
TRBV7-9,TRBJ2-1,CASSFPGTGSDEQFF
TRBV10-3,TRBJ1-2,CAIGGRGRSYGYTF
TRBV6-2/TRBV6-3,TRBJ2-3,CASSYAYRTGMADTQYF
TRBV7-3,TRBJ1-1,CASSPGYRAGAEAFF
TRBV29-1,TRBJ2-5,CCAGRGQETQYF